This TCR beta chain appears in the sequencing data of a study of T cell responses to AZD1222 COVID-19 vaccine. Study outcomes and limitations: Variant regions that are unmutated are reportedly the target of nearly half of spike-specific TCRs. Across the whole spike, CD4 TCRs peaked at regions 160-218 and 743-854. Two AZD1222 doses significantly raised spike-specific TCR breadth and depth over controls. White British people made up most donors, females outnumbered males, and clonal diversity was possibly underestimated.

This clone was counted once. Its target is unknown. Unmatched junction bases numbered 20, after V lost 1 base and J lost 8 bases. CDR3 length: 19 residues. CDR1 LGHDT and CDR2 YNNKEL come from the germline V gene (reference sequence). Sequencing was performed with immunoSEQ multiplex PCR; in TCRdb, only in-frame clones are kept and a portion is missing. The table lists around 120,000 clones, 92% of them singletons. The chain has TRBV3-1 (or the pseudogene TRBV3-2) and TRBJ2-1, with 7 nucleotides matching TRBD1. The TCR comes from an adult who received the AZD1222 COVID-19 vaccine. The sequencing used peripheral blood, collected 28 days after the second AZD1222 dose. The CDR3 spells CASSQVYYTSVEGGDEQFF. CDR3 nucleotides: TGTGCCAGCAGCCAAGTATATTACACTTCGGTAGAAGGGGGCGATGAGCAGTTCTTC.